One and the same sample provided the 14 T cell receptor beta chains below, sequenced in a study of response to subunit inactivated influenza vaccine. TCRdb fed the RT-PCR reads into MiXCR, producing one record per CDR3 protein. Seen here are 650,000 to 700,000 distinct CDR3 sequences, approximately 14% observed once, and the top ten hold 11%. The sample was PBMCs from blood, taken roughly 12 days after vaccination. The receptor source for this set is a man aged 50 to 60 who received an inactivated influenza vaccine.

V usage is TRBV29-1 and J usage is TRBJ1-1, with D unclear. V was trimmed by 1 base and J by 4 bases, leaving 10 bases between them. The CDR3 totals 13 residues. Germline CDR1 reads SQVTM; CDR2 reads ANQGSEA. The CDR3 DNA follows: TGCAGCGTTGAAGGGGGTCTGGGCACTGAAGCTTTCTTT. Translating gives CSVEGGLGTEAFF.

This clonotype was seen a handful of times. The gene calls are TRBV29-1 and TRBJ2-3; D is ambiguous. The CDR3 sequence is 14 residues long. Germline V lookup: CDR1 SQVTM, CDR2 ANQGSEA. Trimming cost V 7 bases and J 0 bases, with 14 bases left between them. The CDR3 is CSAWPAASTDTQYF. DNA of the CDR3: TGCAGCGCCTGGCCGGCGGCCAGCACAGATACGCAGTATTTT.

This clonotype was detected a few times. The chain carries TRBV5-1 and TRBJ2-3; D might be TRBD2 (6 bases). This CDR3 spans 16 amino acids. The V gene lost 4 bases and the J gene lost 3 bases, with 18 bases spanning the gap. CDR1 and CDR2 from the germline V gene are SGHRS and YFSETQ. CDR3: CASSRGTEGKTDTQYF. In nucleotides, the CDR3 is TGCGCCAGCAGCCGGGGGACCGAAGGGAAAACAGATACGCAGTATTTT.

This chain joins TRBV5-1 and TRBJ2-7; 7 nucleotides agree with TRBD1. This CDR3 has 15 amino acids. Germline V gene lookup returns CDR1 SGHRS and CDR2 YFSETQ. V shed 3 bases and J 4 bases; nucleotides not matched to a gene: 10. CDR3 sequence reads: CASSYPGQSKYEQYF. CDR3 in DNA: TGCGCCAGCAGCTATCCGGGACAGTCAAAGTACGAGCAGTACTTC.

The V call is TRBV10-2, the J call TRBJ2-2; D is unclear. The CDR3 is 10 amino acids. Germline loops: CDR1 WSHSY, CDR2 SAAADI. V lost 2 bases and J 13 bases, leaving 5 bases between the germline ends. The chain's CDR3 is CASSEGLLFF. DNA for the CDR3: TGCGCCAGCAGTGAGGGGCTGCTGTTTTTT.

There are a few counts of this clonotype. In DNA, the CDR3 is TGTGCCACCGTAACAGGGGATCGCTTTGGCTACACCTTC. This sequence encodes CATVTGDRFGYTF. This chain uses TRBV28 with TRBJ1-2; 7 bases align to TRBD1. V lost 10 bases to trimming and J lost 7 bases; unmatched junction nucleotides: 12. The CDR3 covers 13 residues. Germline lookup yields CDR1 MDHEN and CDR2 SYDVKM.

The table lists this clonotype with a few counts. The genes are TRBV7-2 and TRBJ2-7, with 7 bases aligning to TRBD1. CDR1 and CDR2 (germline): SGHTA, FQGNSA. After removal of 3 bases from V and 3 bases from J, the junction contained 11 bases not matched to a gene. The CDR3 contains 16 residues. The CDR3 region has the DNA TGTGCCAGCAGCTTGGACCTAAGGGGGCTCGGCTACGAGCAGTACTTC. Protein: CASSLDLRGLGYEQYF.

CDR3 nucleotide sequence: TGTGCCAGCAGCTTAGCTTCCGGTGGGTTCTACGAGCAGTACTTC. Protein sequence: CASSLASGGFYEQYF. The genes are TRBV7-2 and TRBJ2-7; no firm D call. The V end was cut by 0 bases, the J end by 3 bases, with 12 bases between. CDR1 and CDR2 from the germline V gene are SGHTA and FQGNSA. This CDR3 region has 15 residues. Based on the CDR3 plus reference TRBV7-2 and TRBJ2-7, the full variable domain is GAGVSQSPSNKVTEKGKDVELRCDPISGHTALYWYRQSLGQGLEFLIYFQGNSAPDKSGLPSDRFSAERTGGSVSTLTIQRTQQEDSAVYLCASSLASGGFYEQYFGPGTRLTVT.

This rearrangement joins TRBV7-3 to TRBJ2-2; D is possibly TRBD1 (6 bases). This CDR3 comprises 15 residues. CDR1 and CDR2 (germline): SGHTA, FQGTGA. Trimming removed 2 bases from V and 5 bases from J, with 12 bases in between. This CDR3 is CASSLPGVGTGELFF. CDR3 sequence (DNA): TGTGCCAGCAGCTTACCAGGGGTAGGGACCGGGGAGCTGTTTTTT. Supplemented by reference TRBV7-3 and TRBJ2-2, the full variable domain reads GAGVSQTPSNKVTEKGKYVELRCDPISGHTALYWYRQSLGQGPEFLIYFQGTGAADDSGLPNDRFFAVRPEGSVSTLKIQRTERGDSAVYLCASSLPGVGTGELFFGEGSRLTVL.

This clonotype has just a few counts. The genes are TRBV6-2 or TRBV6-3 and TRBJ2-1, with TRBD2 matching 10 bases. Losses at the gene ends were 6 bases for V and 5 bases for J; bases not matched to a gene: 7. Germline V CDR1 and CDR2: MNHEY, SVGEGT. This CDR3 contains 15 residues. CDR3 nucleotides: TGTGCCAGCAGGCAAAGCGGGAGGGCACACAATGAGCAGTTCTTC. It translates to CASRQSGRAHNEQFF.

The chain carries TRBV5-1 and TRBJ2-4, with D possibly TRBD1 on 6 matching bases. The V and J ends lost 2 bases and 11 bases respectively, with 17 bases between them. Germline CDR1 and CDR2: SGHRS and YFSETQ. This CDR3 region has 14 residues. CDR3: CASSFTRAQGLQYF. CDR3 sequence (DNA): TGCGCCAGCAGCTTTACAAGAGCACAGGGACTTCAGTACTTC.

This clonotype was seen a handful of times. The rearrangement joins TRBV2 to TRBJ1-1; D uncertain. The CDR3 extends over 11 amino acids. The V gene lost 4 bases and the J gene lost 6 bases, with 6 bases spanning the gap. From germline, CDR1 is SNHLY and CDR2 FYNNEI. CDR3 amino acids: CASSGQAEAFF. The CDR3 coding sequence is TGTGCCAGCAGTGGTCAGGCTGAAGCTTTCTTT.

This clonotype was detected only a few times. J is TRBJ2-1 and V is TRBV7-6, with TRBD2 as a possible D gene (6 bases). Trimming took 4 bases from V and 9 from J, leaving 16 bases between them. The CDR3 covers 14 residues. The germline gives CDR1 SGHVS, CDR2 FNYEAQ. The CDR3 nucleotides are TGTGCCAGCAGCTCTAACGGGGGTTCTGTTGAGCAGTTCTTC. Amino acids: CASSSNGGSVEQFF. The whole variable domain, remainder taken from reference TRBV7-6 and TRBJ2-1, is GAGVSQSPRYKVTKRGQDVALRCDPISGHVSLYWYRQALGQGPEFLTYFNYEAQQDKSGLPNDRFSAERPEGSISTLTIQRTEQRDSAMYRCASSSNGGSVEQFFGPGTRLTVL.

This clonotype showed up just once. V usage is TRBV4-2 and J usage is TRBJ2-6; 12 bases match TRBD1. Unmatched junction bases numbered 15, after V lost 5 bases and J lost 4 bases. The germline V gene has CDR1 LGHNA and CDR2 YNFKEQ. This CDR3 spans 20 amino acids. The CDR3 coding sequence is TGTGCCAGCAGCGTCCTACTACCGGGACAGGGGGCGCAAGGGGCCAACGTCCTGACTTTC. Its translation: CASSVLLPGQGAQGANVLTF.